This is a list of T cell receptor beta chains from one sample in a study of blood T cell repertoires in COVID-19. Sequencing was performed with immunoSEQ multiplex PCR; in TCRdb, only in-frame clones are kept and a portion is missing. The table lists more than 150,000 clones, 80% to 90% of them singletons. The sequencing input was peripheral blood. The receptors come from a woman in her forties with acute or convalescent COVID-19. Each CDR3 is given with its conserved first and last residue. D genes are given only for firm matches. Only part of the rows carry a size: once, few, many, or a class if the clone is expanded.

d_call j_call clone_size v_call cdr3_aa cdr3_nt
TRBD2 TRBJ2-3 - TRBV5-1 CASSAGGPGDTQYF TGCGCCAGCAGCGCGGGGGGGCCGGGAGATACGCAGTATTTT
- TRBJ1-3 - TRBV4-1 CASSQFTGQGGNTIYF TGCGCCAGCAGCCAATTTACGGGTCAGGGTGGAAACACCATATATTTT
- TRBJ1-2 once TRBV21-1 CASSKDWAGLFYGYTF TGTGCCAGCAGCAAAGATTGGGCCGGCCTCTTCTATGGCTACACCTTC
TRBD1 TRBJ1-6 few TRBV4-1 CASSQAGQGNSPLHF TGCGCCAGCAGCCAAGCGGGACAGGGGAATTCACCCCTCCACTTT
- TRBJ2-1 once TRBV9 CASSGVVARYNEQFF TGTGCCAGCAGCGGAGTGGTAGCGAGATACAATGAGCAGTTCTTC
- TRBJ2-7 - TRBV3-1/TRBV3-2 CASSQDPGLDRGIYEQYF TGTGCCAGCAGCCAAGATCCAGGGCTAGATAGGGGGATCTACGAGCAGTACTTC
- TRBJ1-2 - TRBV24-1 CATSPTGDYGYTF TGTGCCACCAGTCCGACGGGAGACTATGGCTACACCTTC
TRBD1 TRBJ1-5 - TRBV19 CASSDHQGGNQPQHF TGTGCCAGTAGTGATCATCAGGGGGGCAATCAGCCCCAGCATTTT
- TRBJ2-5 - TRBV2 CASSARDGSLETQYF TGTGCCAGCAGTGCCCGGGACGGGAGCTTGGAGACCCAGTACTTC
- TRBJ1-1 - TRBV7-2 CASSATAGKTEAFF TGTGCCAGCAGCGCGACGGCAGGGAAGACTGAAGCTTTCTTT
TRBD1 TRBJ1-4 - TRBV4-2 CASSQDSSPGGIKLLFF TGTGCCAGCAGCCAAGATTCTTCCCCAGGGGGGATTAAGCTACTGTTTTTT
- TRBJ1-1 - TRBV27 CASSFGQSNTEAFF TGTGCCAGCAGTTTTGGCCAGTCGAACACTGAAGCTTTCTTT
TRBD1 TRBJ1-5 - TRBV28 CASSNPGGTEVVQPQHF TGTGCCAGCAGTAACCCAGGAGGGACAGAGGTTGTACAGCCCCAGCATTTT
TRBD1 TRBJ1-1 - TRBV10-3 CAISVVGTGGGHEAFF TGTGCCATCAGTGTGGTCGGGACAGGGGGCGGCCATGAAGCTTTCTTT
- TRBJ2-3 - TRBV5-6 CASSFSRLSTDTQYF TGTGCCAGCAGCTTCTCGCGCCTCTCCACAGATACGCAGTATTTT
- TRBJ1-5 once TRBV19 CASSIRGSNQPQHF TGTGCCAGTAGTATTCGGGGAAGCAATCAGCCCCAGCATTTT
- TRBJ2-7 - TRBV5-1 CASSLIGGTYEQYF TGCGCCAGCAGCTTGATTGGCGGAACCTACGAGCAGTACTTC
TRBD2 TRBJ2-1 once TRBV14 CASSQSGRLGYNEQFF TGTGCCAGCAGCCAATCCGGGAGGTTAGGCTACAATGAGCAGTTCTTC
- TRBJ1-2 - TRBV28 CASSLKGGNYGYTF TGTGCCAGCAGTTTAAAGGGGGGGAACTATGGCTACACCTTC
- TRBJ2-7 - TRBV28 CASFKSSYEQYF TGTGCCAGCTTTAAGAGCTCCTACGAGCAGTACTTC
TRBD2 TRBJ2-3 - TRBV2 CASKPSGANTDTQYF TGTGCCAGCAAGCCGAGCGGGGCGAACACAGATACGCAGTATTTT
TRBD2 TRBJ2-6 - TRBV11-2 CASRHQRDPPRVLTF TGTGCCAGCAGACATCAGCGGGACCCCCCCCGCGTCCTGACTTTC
- TRBJ1-5 once TRBV10-2 CASSYQNQPQHF TGCGCCAGCAGTTACCAGAATCAGCCCCAGCATTTT
- TRBJ2-7 - TRBV4-1 CASREGILSYEQYF TGCGCCAGCAGGGAGGGGATACTCTCCTACGAGCAGTACTTC
- TRBJ1-2 - TRBV6-5 CASSPGQMAWDGYTF TGTGCCAGCAGTCCAGGACAGATGGCCTGGGATGGCTACACCTTC
- TRBJ1-1 - TRBV3-1/TRBV3-2 CASSPAGGSTEAFF TGTGCCAGCAGCCCAGCGGGGGGTTCCACTGAAGCTTTCTTT
- TRBJ2-7 - TRBV16 CASSLNYEQYF TGTGCCAGCAGCCTAAACTACGAGCAGTACTTC
TRBD1 TRBJ1-1 many TRBV6-2/TRBV6-3 CASSPRNQGGGEAFF TGTGCCAGCAGCCCGAGAAATCAAGGGGGCGGTGAAGCTTTCTTT
- TRBJ2-1 - TRBV7-2 CASSFNLGRTRDKNNEQFF TGTGCCAGCAGCTTTAATCTTGGGCGAACCCGGGACAAAAACAATGAGCAGTTCTTC
TRBD1 TRBJ2-7 - TRBV28 CASSLQGPSSYEQYF TGTGCCAGCAGCCTACAGGGGCCGAGCTCCTACGAGCAGTACTTC
TRBD2 TRBJ2-5 - TRBV13 CASSGLLAGWETQYF TGTGCCAGCAGTGGTTTACTAGCGGGTTGGGAGACCCAGTACTTC
- TRBJ2-7 - TRBV12-3/TRBV12-4 CASSNTYEQYF TGTGCCAGCAGTAATACTTACGAGCAGTACTTC
TRBD1 TRBJ2-3 once TRBV19 CAASQGIRTDTQYF TGTGCCGCATCACAGGGGATCAGGACAGATACGCAGTATTTT
- TRBJ2-3 - TRBV7-8 CASSLGLDYPTDTQYF TGTGCCAGCAGCTTGGGGCTGGACTACCCCACAGATACGCAGTATTTT
- TRBJ1-5 few TRBV28 CASSLREGYQPQHF TGTGCCAGCAGTTTGCGGGAGGGGTATCAGCCCCAGCATTTT
- TRBJ1-1 - TRBV3-1/TRBV3-2 CASSQEGGSNFANTEAFF TGTGCCAGCAGCCAAGAAGGGGGATCCAACTTCGCAAACACTGAAGCTTTCTTT
- TRBJ1-3 - TRBV7-2 CASSLGTGTGNTIYF TGTGCCAGCAGCTTAGGTACAGGGACTGGAAACACCATATATTTT
- TRBJ2-2 - TRBV5-6 CASSLLMFRDTGELFF TGTGCCAGCAGCTTATTAATGTTCAGGGACACCGGGGAGCTGTTTTTT
- TRBJ1-4 - TRBV27 CASSLATLQGSNEKLFF TGTGCCAGCAGTTTAGCCACCTTACAGGGTTCTAATGAAAAACTGTTTTTT
TRBD2 TRBJ2-7 few TRBV24-1 CATSDYKGTSGSPYEQYF TGTGCCACCAGTGATTATAAAGGGACTAGCGGGAGCCCCTACGAGCAGTACTTC
- TRBJ1-4 - TRBV4-1 CASSQVAGLNEKLFF TGCGCCAGCAGCCAAGTAGCCGGACTTAATGAAAAACTGTTTTTT
- TRBJ1-4 - TRBV19 CASSKGSTNEKLFF TGTGCCAGTAGTAAGGGGTCAACTAATGAAAAACTGTTTTTT
- TRBJ1-1 - TRBV7-9 CASSSQVNTEAFF TGTGCCAGCAGCTCGCAGGTGAACACTGAAGCTTTCTTT
- TRBJ2-5 - TRBV5-6 CASSPLGTNQETQYF TGTGCCAGCAGTCCTTTGGGGACAAACCAAGAGACCCAGTACTTC
- TRBJ2-2 few TRBV6-1 CASSDTGPGELFF TGTGCCAGCAGTGACACAGGGCCCGGGGAGCTGTTTTTT
- TRBJ1-2 - TRBV29-1 CSVEAFGGQNYGYTF TGCAGCGTTGAAGCGTTCGGGGGGCAAAACTATGGCTACACCTTC
- TRBJ1-3 - TRBV28 CASSPRGGVMVHSGNTIYF TGTGCCAGCAGTCCCCGGGGGGGGGTCATGGTGCACTCTGGAAACACCATATATTTT
TRBD2 TRBJ2-1 - TRBV5-1 CASMKAGGYNEQFF TGCGCCAGCATGAAAGCGGGAGGGTACAATGAGCAGTTCTTC
- TRBJ1-1 - TRBV12-3/TRBV12-4 CASLESAHRKAFF TGTGCCAGCTTAGAGTCGGCCCACAGGAAAGCTTTCTTT